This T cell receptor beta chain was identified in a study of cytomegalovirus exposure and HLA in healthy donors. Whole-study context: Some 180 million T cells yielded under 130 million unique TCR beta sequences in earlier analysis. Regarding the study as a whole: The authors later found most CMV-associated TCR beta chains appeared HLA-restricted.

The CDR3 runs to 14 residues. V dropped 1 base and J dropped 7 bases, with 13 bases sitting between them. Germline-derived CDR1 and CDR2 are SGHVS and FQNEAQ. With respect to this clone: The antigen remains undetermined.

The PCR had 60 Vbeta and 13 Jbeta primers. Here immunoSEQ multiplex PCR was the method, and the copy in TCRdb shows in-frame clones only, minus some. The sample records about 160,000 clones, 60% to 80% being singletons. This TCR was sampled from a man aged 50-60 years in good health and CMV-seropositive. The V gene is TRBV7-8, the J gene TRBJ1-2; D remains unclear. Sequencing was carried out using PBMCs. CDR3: CASSLGSGFGGYTF. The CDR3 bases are TGTGCCAGCAGCTTAGGATCGGGTTTCGGTGGCTACACCTTC.